These 4 T cell receptor beta chains came from one sample sequenced in a study of blood T cell repertoires in COVID-19. Some clones are missing from TCRdb's copy, which holds only in-frame ones; the method was immunoSEQ multiplex PCR. The table shows about 400,000 clones, with over 85% occurring only once. Sequencing input: PBMCs or T cells enriched from blood (not recorded which). Receptors were obtained from a woman in her thirties who had recovered from COVID-19.

The chain links TRBV7-2 to TRBJ1-3; tentatively, D is TRBD1 (5 bases). V lost 1 base and J lost 2, with 12 bases in between. The CDR3 runs to 16 residues. Per the germline V gene, CDR1 is SGHTA and CDR2 is FQGNSA. The CDR3 spells CASSLVSGGTGNTIYF. CDR3 DNA: TGTGCCAGCAGCTTAGTTTCGGGGGGGACTGGAAACACCATATATTTT.

The chain couples TRBV6-5 to TRBJ2-7, with 7 bases matching TRBD2. The CDR3 sequence is 12 residues long. V was clipped by 1 base and J by 7 bases; unmatched bases: 1. Looked up from germline, CDR1 is MNHEY and CDR2 is SVGAGI. The CDR3 DNA follows: TGTGCCAGCAGTTACTTTAGCGGGGAGCAGTACTTC. Amino acids: CASSYFSGEQYF.

This chain joins TRBV7-9 and TRBJ2-7; D may be TRBD1 (6 bases). In germline, CDR1 is SEHNR, CDR2 FQNEAQ (reference sequence). The CDR3 has 14 residues. V was clipped by 5 bases and J by 3 bases, with 14 bases between them. CDR3 DNA: TGTGCCAGCAGCCGATCTCAGGGGAACTACGAGCAGTACTTC. Amino acid sequence: CASSRSQGNYEQYF. Full variable domain (rest looked up from reference TRBV7-9 and TRBJ2-7): DTGVSQNPRHKITKRGQNVTFRCDPISEHNRLYWYRQTLGQGPEFLTYFQNEAQLEKSRLLSDRFSAERPKGSFSTLEIQRTEQGDSAMYLCASSRSQGNYEQYFGPGTRLTVT.

The V and J genes are TRBV6-6 and TRBJ2-2, with D unclear. Trimming took off 2 bases at V and 5 bases at J, with 6 bases between the two ends. Per germline, CDR1 MNHNY and CDR2 SVGAGI (reference sequence). The CDR3 is 13 amino acids. The CDR3 DNA is TGTGCCAGCAGTTACCGAGAAACCGGGGAGCTGTTTTTT. Translated: CASSYRETGELFF.